The 5 T cell receptor beta chains reported below all come from one sample, sequenced in a study of CD8 T cells in Susac syndrome. RNA, at about 0.45 to 1 ug, was reverse transcribed with random hexamers. Each CDR3 protein is one row after TCRdb ran MiXCR on the immunoSEQ multiplex PCR reads. The repertoire has about 300,000 distinct CDR3 sequences, 65% to 90% of them found once; the top ten carry 0.21%. Sequenced: CD8+ T cells from PBMCs. These receptors came from a human donor with multiple sclerosis.

This clonotype was seen once. The V gene is TRBV20-1, the J gene TRBJ2-7; no clear D gene. Per germline, CDR1 DFQATT and CDR2 SNEGSKA (reference sequence). With 1 base removed from V and 4 bases from J, the gap between germline ends came to 11 bases. The CDR3 has 13 residues. DNA for the CDR3: TGCAGTGCTAGAGGTAGTGATAGGTACGAGCAGTACTTC. It encodes CSARGSDRYEQYF.

J is TRBJ2-1 and V is TRBV29-1; D possibly corresponds to TRBD2 (5 bases). Germline CDR1 and CDR2: SQVTM and ANQGSEA. This CDR3 is built from 15 residues. V gave up 3 bases and J gave up 9 bases, with 21 bases separating them. CDR3 sequence (DNA): TGCAGCGTTGATTTCGCACAGATCCTCGGAGGTGAGCAGTTCTTC. This translates into CSVDFAQILGGEQFF.

The rearrangement uses TRBV6-2 or TRBV6-3 and TRBJ2-2; no clear D. CDR3 length: 16 residues. The germline CDR1 and CDR2 sequences are MNHEY and SVGEGT. V was pared by 4 bases and J by 6 bases, with 18 bases between. The DNA for the CDR3 is TGTGCCAGCAGTTTGGTATGGCAGCCCCGGTCCGGGGAGCTGTTTTTT. Protein: CASSLVWQPRSGELFF.

This clonotype has just one count. This chain connects TRBV28 to TRBJ2-7; 9 nucleotides agree with TRBD1. CDR1 is MDHEN and CDR2 is SYDVKM in the germline V gene. The CDR3 has 16 amino acids. J gave up 2 bases and V 2 bases, and 7 bases lay outside the gene matches. As DNA, the CDR3 is TGTGCCAGCAGTTTACCCCTCGGACAGGGGACCTACGAGCAGTACTTC. Translated, it gives CASSLPLGQGTYEQYF.

This chain connects TRBV9 to TRBJ2-1; a possible D gene is TRBD2 (6 bases). The V and J ends lost 3 bases and 5 bases respectively, with 15 bases between them. CDR3 length: 15 amino acids. From germline, CDR1 is SGDLS and CDR2 YYNGEE. The CDR3 nucleotides are TGTGCCAGCAGCGGCCCCGGGACTCCTGACAATGAGCAGTTCTTC. It is translated as CASSGPGTPDNEQFF.